This T cell receptor (beta chain) was sequenced for a study of T-cell reconstitution after alpha-beta-depleted transplantation in children. V was clipped by 0 bases and J by 8 bases; unmatched bases: 12. Germline CDR1 is MNHEY and CDR2 is SVGAGI. The CDR3 covers 16 residues. This sample's TCRbeta library carried unique molecular identifier barcodes. TCRdb ran MiXCR on the PCR reads and lists one entry per CDR3 protein. Among under 300,000 distinct CDR3 sequences listed, 9.7% were seen once. This clonotype turned up a few times. This clonotype was sampled from a human donor who donated a stem cell graft to a child with SCID. V is TRBV6-5 and J is TRBJ1-2; TRBD1 aligns across 7 bases. Sequenced here: PBMCs from the stem cell graft donor, sampled from the stem cell graft. CDR3 bases: TGTGCCAGCAGTTACTCGACGTGGCAGGGGGGTTACGGCTACACCTTC. Translation gives CASSYSTWQGGYGYTF.